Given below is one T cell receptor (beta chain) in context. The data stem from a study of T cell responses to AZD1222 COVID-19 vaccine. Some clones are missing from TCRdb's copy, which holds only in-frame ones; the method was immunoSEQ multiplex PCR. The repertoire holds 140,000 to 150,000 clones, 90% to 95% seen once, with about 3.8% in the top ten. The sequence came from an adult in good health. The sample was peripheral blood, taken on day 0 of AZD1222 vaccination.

CDR3 nucleotide sequence: TGCGCCAGCAGCTTGGCCGGCCCTGAAGCTTTCTTT. This encodes CASSLAGPEAFF. The chain employs TRBV5-1 and TRBJ1-1; unclear D gene. V was shortened by 0 bases and J by 6 bases, with 6 bases between the two germline ends. The V gene's germline CDR1 is SGHRS and CDR2 YFSETQ. This CDR3 comprises 12 residues.